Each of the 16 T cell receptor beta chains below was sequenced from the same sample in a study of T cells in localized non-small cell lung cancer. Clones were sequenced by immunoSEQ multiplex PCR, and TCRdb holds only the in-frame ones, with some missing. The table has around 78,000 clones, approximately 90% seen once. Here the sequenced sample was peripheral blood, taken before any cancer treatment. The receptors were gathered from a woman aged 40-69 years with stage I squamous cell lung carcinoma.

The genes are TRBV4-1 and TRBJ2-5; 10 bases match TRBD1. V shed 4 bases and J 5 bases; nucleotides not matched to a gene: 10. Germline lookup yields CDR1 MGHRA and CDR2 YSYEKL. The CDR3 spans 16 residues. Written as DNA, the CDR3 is TGCGCCAGCAGCCGAGCCGGGACAGGGGTCGCCGAGACCCAGTACTTC. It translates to CASSRAGTGVAETQYF.

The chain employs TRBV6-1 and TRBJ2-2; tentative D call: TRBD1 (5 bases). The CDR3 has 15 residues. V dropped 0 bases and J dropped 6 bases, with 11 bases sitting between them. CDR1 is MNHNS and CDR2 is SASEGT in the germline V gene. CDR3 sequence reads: CASSEAGVAAGELFF. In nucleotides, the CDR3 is TGTGCCAGCAGTGAAGCAGGGGTGGCCGCCGGGGAGCTGTTTTTT.

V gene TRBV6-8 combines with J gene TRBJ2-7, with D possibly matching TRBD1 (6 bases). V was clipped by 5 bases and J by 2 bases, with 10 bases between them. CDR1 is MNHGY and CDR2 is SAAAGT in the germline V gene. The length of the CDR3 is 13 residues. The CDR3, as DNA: TGTGCCAGCAGTGCAGGGGCCCCCTACGAGCAGTACTTC. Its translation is CASSAGAPYEQYF.

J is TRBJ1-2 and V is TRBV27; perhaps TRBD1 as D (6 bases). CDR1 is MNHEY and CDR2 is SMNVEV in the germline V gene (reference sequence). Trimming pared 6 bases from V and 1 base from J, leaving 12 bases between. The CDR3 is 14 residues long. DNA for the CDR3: TGTGCCAGCAGCCGGGACAACTTTAACTATGGCTACACCTTC. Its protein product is CASSRDNFNYGYTF.

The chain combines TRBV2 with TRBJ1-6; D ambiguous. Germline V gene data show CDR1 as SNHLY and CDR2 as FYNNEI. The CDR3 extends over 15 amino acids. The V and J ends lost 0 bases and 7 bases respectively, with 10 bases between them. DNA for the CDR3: TGTGCCAGCAGTGAAGCGCCCACAGCAAATTCACCCCTCCACTTT. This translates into CASSEAPTANSPLHF.

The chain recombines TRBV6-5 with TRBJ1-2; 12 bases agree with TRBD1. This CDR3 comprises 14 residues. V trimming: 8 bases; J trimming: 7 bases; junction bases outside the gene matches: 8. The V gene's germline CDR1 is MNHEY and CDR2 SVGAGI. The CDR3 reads CASGGQGALGGYTF. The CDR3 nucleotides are TGTGCCAGCGGGGGACAGGGGGCGCTTGGTGGCTACACCTTC.

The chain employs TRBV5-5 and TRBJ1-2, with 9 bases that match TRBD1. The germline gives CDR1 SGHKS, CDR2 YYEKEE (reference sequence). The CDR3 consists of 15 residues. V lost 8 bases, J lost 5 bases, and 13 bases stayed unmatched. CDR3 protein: CASSEQGAGDYGYTF. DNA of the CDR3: TGTGCCAGTTCAGAACAGGGGGCGGGTGATTATGGCTACACCTTC.

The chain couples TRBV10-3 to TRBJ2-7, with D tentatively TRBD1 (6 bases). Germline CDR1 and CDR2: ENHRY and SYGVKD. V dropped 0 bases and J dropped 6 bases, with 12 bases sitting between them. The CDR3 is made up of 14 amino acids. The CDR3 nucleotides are TGTGCCATCAGTGAGTCTCAGGGGTCGGTCGAGCAGTACTTC. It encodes CAISESQGSVEQYF.

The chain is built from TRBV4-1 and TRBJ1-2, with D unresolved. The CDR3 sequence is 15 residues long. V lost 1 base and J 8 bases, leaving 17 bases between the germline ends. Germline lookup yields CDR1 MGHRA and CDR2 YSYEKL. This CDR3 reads CASSQGVGARNGYTF. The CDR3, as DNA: TGCGCCAGCAGCCAAGGGGTAGGAGCCAGGAACGGCTACACCTTC.

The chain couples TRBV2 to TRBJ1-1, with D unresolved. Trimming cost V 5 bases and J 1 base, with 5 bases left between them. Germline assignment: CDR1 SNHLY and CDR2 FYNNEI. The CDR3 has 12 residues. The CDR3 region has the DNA TGTGCCAGCAGTAGAGAGAACACTGAAGCTTTCTTT. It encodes CASSRENTEAFF.

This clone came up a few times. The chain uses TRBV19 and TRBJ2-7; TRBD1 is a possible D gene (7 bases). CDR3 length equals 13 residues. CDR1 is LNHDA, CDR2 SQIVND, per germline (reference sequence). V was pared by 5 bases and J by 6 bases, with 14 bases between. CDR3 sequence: CASSPQGGGEQYF. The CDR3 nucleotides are TGTGCCAGTAGTCCCCAGGGGGGCGGCGAGCAGTACTTC.

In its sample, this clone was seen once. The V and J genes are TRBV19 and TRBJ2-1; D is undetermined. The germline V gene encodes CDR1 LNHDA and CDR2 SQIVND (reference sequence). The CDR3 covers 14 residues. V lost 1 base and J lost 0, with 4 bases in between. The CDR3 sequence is CASSIVHSYNEQFF. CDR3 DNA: TGTGCCAGTAGTATAGTACACTCCTACAATGAGCAGTTCTTC.

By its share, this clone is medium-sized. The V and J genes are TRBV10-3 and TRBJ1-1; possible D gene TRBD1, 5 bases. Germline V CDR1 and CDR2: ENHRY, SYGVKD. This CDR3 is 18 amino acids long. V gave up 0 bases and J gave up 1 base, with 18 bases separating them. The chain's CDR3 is CAISESNLATGQNTEAFF. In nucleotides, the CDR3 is TGTGCCATCAGTGAGTCGAATTTGGCAACAGGTCAGAACACTGAAGCTTTCTTT.

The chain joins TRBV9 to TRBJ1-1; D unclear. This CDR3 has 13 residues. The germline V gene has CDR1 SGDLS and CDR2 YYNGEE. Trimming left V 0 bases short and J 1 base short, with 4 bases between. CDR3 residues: CASSVEPNTEAFF. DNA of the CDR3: TGTGCCAGCAGCGTAGAGCCGAACACTGAAGCTTTCTTT.

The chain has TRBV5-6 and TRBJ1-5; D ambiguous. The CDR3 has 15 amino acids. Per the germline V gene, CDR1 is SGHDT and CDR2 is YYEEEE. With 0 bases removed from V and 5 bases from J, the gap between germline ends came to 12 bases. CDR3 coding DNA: TGTGCCAGCAGCTTGGGCAGTCTGGAGCATCAGCCCCAGCATTTT. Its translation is CASSLGSLEHQPQHF. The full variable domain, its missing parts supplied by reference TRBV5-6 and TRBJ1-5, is DAGVTQSPTHLIKTRGQQVTLRCSPKSGHDTVSWYQQALGQGPQFIFQYYEEEERQRGNFPDRFSGHQFPNYSSELNVNALLLGDSALYLCASSLGSLEHQPQHFGDGTRLSIL.

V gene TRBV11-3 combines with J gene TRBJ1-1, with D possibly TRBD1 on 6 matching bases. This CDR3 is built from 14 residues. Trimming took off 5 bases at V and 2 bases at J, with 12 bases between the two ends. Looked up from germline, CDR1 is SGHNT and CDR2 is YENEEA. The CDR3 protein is CASSLRGQNTEAFF. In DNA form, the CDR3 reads TGTGCCAGCAGCCTACGGGGACAAAACACTGAAGCTTTCTTT. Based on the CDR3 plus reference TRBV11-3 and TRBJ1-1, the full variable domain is EAGVVQSPRYKIIEKKQPVAFWCNPISGHNTLYWYLQNLGQGPELLIRYENEEAVDDSQLPKDRFSAERLKGVDSTLKIQPAELGDSAVYLCASSLRGQNTEAFFGQGTRLTVV.